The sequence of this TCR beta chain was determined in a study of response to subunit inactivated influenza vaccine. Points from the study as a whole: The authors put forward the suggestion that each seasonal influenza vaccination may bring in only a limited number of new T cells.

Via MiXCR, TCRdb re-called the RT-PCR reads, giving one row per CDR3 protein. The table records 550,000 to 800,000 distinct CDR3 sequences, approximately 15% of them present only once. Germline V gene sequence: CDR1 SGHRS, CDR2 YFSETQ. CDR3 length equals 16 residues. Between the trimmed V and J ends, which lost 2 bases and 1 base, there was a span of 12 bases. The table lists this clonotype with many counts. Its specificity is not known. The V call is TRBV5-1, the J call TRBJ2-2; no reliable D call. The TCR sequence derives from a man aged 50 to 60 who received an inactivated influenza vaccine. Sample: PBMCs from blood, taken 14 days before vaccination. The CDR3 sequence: CASSFSAIRNTGELFF. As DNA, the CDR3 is TGCGCCAGCAGCTTTTCAGCTATCCGGAACACCGGGGAGCTGTTTTTT.